A single sample gave rise to the 26 T cell receptor beta chains below, sequenced in a study of T cells in tumors after PD-1 blockade. The method was immunoSEQ multiplex PCR; TCRdb's version includes in-frame clones alone and lacks a portion of them. The sample includes some 18,000 clones, more than 65% of them seen just once. Sample: PBMCs, taken after anti-PD-1 therapy. The receptor set was obtained from a human donor with advanced basal cell or squamous cell carcinoma (not recorded which).

The genes are TRBV4-1 and TRBJ1-6; tentatively, D is TRBD1 (6 bases). Trimming removed 1 base from V and 8 bases from J, with 12 bases in between. Germline V lookup: CDR1 MGHRA, CDR2 YSYEKL. The CDR3 sequence is 15 residues long. Here the CDR3 DNA reads TGCGCCAGCAGCCAAGTCGTAGGGGGGGATTCACCCCTCCACTTT. Its protein is CASSQVVGGDSPLHF.

The rearrangement links TRBV5-1 to TRBJ2-7, with 11 bases that match TRBD2. The J segment lost 3 bases and the V segment lost 4 bases, leaving 9 bases of the junction unmatched. The CDR3 runs 16 residues. CDR1 SGHRS and CDR2 YFSETQ come from the germline V gene. CDR3 region: CASSRSGLAVSYEQYF. The CDR3 DNA is TGCGCCAGCAGCAGATCGGGACTAGCGGTAAGCTACGAGCAGTACTTC. Combining the CDR3 with reference TRBV5-1 and TRBJ2-7 gives the whole variable domain KAGVTQTPRYLIKTRGQQVTLSCSPISGHRSVSWYQQTPGQGLQFLFEYFSETQRNKGNFPGRFSGRQFSNSRSEMNVSTLELGDSALYLCASSRSGLAVSYEQYFGPGTRLTVT.

The genes are TRBV7-9 and TRBJ1-4; D unclear. The CDR3 contains 15 residues. Trimming removed 3 bases from V and 0 bases from J, with 8 bases in between. Per germline, CDR1 SEHNR and CDR2 FQNEAQ (reference sequence). The CDR3 sequence is CASSFPSTTNEKLFF. The CDR3, as DNA: TGTGCCAGCAGCTTCCCCAGTACAACTAATGAAAAACTGTTTTTT.

The rearrangement uses TRBV28 and TRBJ2-7; 7 nucleotides align to TRBD2. This CDR3 has 15 amino acids. Germline-derived CDR1 and CDR2 are MDHEN and SYDVKM. After removal of 6 bases from V and 2 bases from J, the junction contained 10 bases not matched to a gene. In DNA form, the CDR3 reads TGTGCCAGCAGCCACGGGACTATCATGACCTACGAGCAGTACTTC. This codes for CASSHGTIMTYEQYF.

The rearrangement uses TRBV28 and TRBJ2-7, with a tentative D call TRBD1 (6 bases). Between the trimmed V and J ends, which lost 4 bases and 3 bases, there was a span of 13 bases. Germline lookup yields CDR1 MDHEN and CDR2 SYDVKM. CDR3 size: 14 residues. CDR3 protein: CASSYTGTHYEQYF. Here the CDR3 DNA reads TGTGCCAGCAGTTATACCGGGACACACTACGAGCAGTACTTC.

The chain combines TRBV4-1 with TRBJ2-1; D might be TRBD2 (6 bases). CDR3 length: 15 residues. Between the trimmed V and J ends, which lost 2 bases and 1 base, there was a span of 9 bases. Germline CDR1 is MGHRA and CDR2 is YSYEKL. The CDR3 loop reads CASSQSLASYNEQFF. CDR3 bases: TGCGCCAGCAGCCAATCTCTAGCGTCCTACAATGAGCAGTTCTTC.

The V and J genes are TRBV27 and TRBJ2-3, with D tentatively TRBD2 (5 bases). V dropped 3 bases and J dropped 0 bases, with 16 bases sitting between them. The CDR3 runs 17 residues. The germline V gene encodes CDR1 MNHEY and CDR2 SMNVEV (reference sequence). The CDR3 region is CASSLALGVFSTDTQYF. DNA for the CDR3: TGTGCCAGCAGTTTGGCCCTCGGGGTATTCAGCACAGATACGCAGTATTTT.

J is TRBJ1-1 and V is TRBV19; TRBD1 might be the D (6 bases). V dropped 9 bases and J dropped 3 bases, with 23 bases sitting between them. Germline loops: CDR1 LNHDA, CDR2 SQIVND (reference sequence). The CDR3 runs 16 residues. CDR3: CASYSAGAWADTEAFF. The CDR3 DNA follows: TGTGCCAGCTATTCGGCGGGGGCATGGGCCGACACTGAAGCTTTCTTT.

The chain combines TRBV29-1 with TRBJ1-2; TRBD1 is a possible D gene (6 bases). Germline CDR1 is SQVTM and CDR2 is ANQGSEA. With 7 bases removed from V and 2 bases from J, the gap between germline ends came to 8 bases. CDR3 length: 11 residues. The CDR3 reads CSGTENYGYTF. CDR3 nucleotides: TGCAGCGGGACAGAGAACTATGGCTACACCTTC.

The chain recombines TRBV28 with TRBJ2-1, with D unresolved. Trimming left V 7 bases short and J 4 bases short, with 20 bases between. Germline CDR1 is MDHEN and CDR2 is SYDVKM. The CDR3 has 16 amino acids. The CDR3 DNA follows: TGTGCCAGCAACCTCTTGGGATTAAGCCTTTACAATGAGCAGTTCTTC. It translates to CASNLLGLSLYNEQFF.

The chain employs TRBV10-1 and TRBJ2-2; 11 positions agree with TRBD1. Germline assignment: CDR1 WNHNN and CDR2 SYGVQD (reference sequence). The CDR3 consists of 15 residues. Losses at the gene ends were 1 base for V and 7 bases for J; bases not matched to a gene: 2. Here the CDR3 reads CASSEWTGGYGELFF. In DNA, the CDR3 is TGCGCCAGCAGTGAGTGGACAGGGGGCTACGGGGAGCTGTTTTTT.

CDR3 in DNA: TGCGCCAGCAGCATACTAGCGGGAGCTAACAATGAGCAGTTCTTC. This encodes CASSILAGANNEQFF. V and J are TRBV5-1 and TRBJ2-1; 11 nucleotides align to TRBD2. CDR1 SGHRS and CDR2 YFSETQ come from the germline V gene. CDR3 length: 15 residues. V gave up 4 bases and J gave up 5 bases; unmatched junction bases: 5. Full variable domain (remainder filled in from reference TRBV5-1 and TRBJ2-1): KAGVTQTPRYLIKTRGQQVTLSCSPISGHRSVSWYQQTPGQGLQFLFEYFSETQRNKGNFPGRFSGRQFSNSRSEMNVSTLELGDSALYLCASSILAGANNEQFFGPGTRLTVL.

V is TRBV29-1 and J is TRBJ2-3; D is perhaps TRBD2 (6 bases). This CDR3 comprises 14 residues. Per germline, CDR1 SQVTM and CDR2 ANQGSEA. Trimming took off 3 bases at V and 4 bases at J, with 14 bases between the two ends. This CDR3 is CSVEPSEWPDTQYF. The CDR3 region has the DNA TGCAGCGTTGAGCCTAGCGAGTGGCCAGATACGCAGTATTTT.

The chain carries TRBV7-9 and TRBJ2-6, with D possibly matching TRBD1 (6 bases). Trimming removed 5 bases from V and 0 bases from J, with 14 bases in between. The CDR3 runs to 17 residues. Per germline, CDR1 SEHNR and CDR2 FQNEAQ (reference sequence). The CDR3 DNA reads as TGTGCCAGCAGCACTGGACAGCGAGTCTCTGGGGCCAACGTCCTGACTTTC. Translated: CASSTGQRVSGANVLTF. Supplemented by reference TRBV7-9 and TRBJ2-6, the full variable domain reads DTGVSQNPRHKITKRGQNVTFRCDPISEHNRLYWYRQTLGQGPEFLTYFQNEAQLEKSRLLSDRFSAERPKGSFSTLEIQRTEQGDSAMYLCASSTGQRVSGANVLTFGAGSRLTVL.

The chain combines TRBV5-1 with TRBJ2-1; D perhaps matches TRBD1 (5 bases). The length of the CDR3 is 13 residues. V was trimmed by 0 bases and J by 9 bases, leaving 10 bases between them. Germline-derived CDR1 and CDR2 are SGHRS and YFSETQ. The CDR3: CASSLDQGGEQFF. In DNA form, the CDR3 reads TGCGCCAGCAGCTTGGACCAGGGTGGTGAGCAGTTCTTC. The entire variable domain, with the rest obtained from reference TRBV5-1 and TRBJ2-1, is as follows: KAGVTQTPRYLIKTRGQQVTLSCSPISGHRSVSWYQQTPGQGLQFLFEYFSETQRNKGNFPGRFSGRQFSNSRSEMNVSTLELGDSALYLCASSLDQGGEQFFGPGTRLTVL.

The rearrangement joins TRBV5-1 to TRBJ1-2; D unresolved. CDR3 length: 13 residues. Germline lookup yields CDR1 SGHRS and CDR2 YFSETQ. Trimming took off 7 bases at V and 3 bases at J, with 13 bases between the two ends. The CDR3: CASREGQDYGYTF. The CDR3 nucleotides are TGCGCCAGCCGGGAGGGCCAGGACTATGGCTACACCTTC.

The V and J genes are TRBV28 and TRBJ2-3; 7 nucleotides agree with TRBD2. V gave up 5 bases and J gave up 5 bases; unmatched junction bases: 4. Germline V gene sequence: CDR1 MDHEN, CDR2 SYDVKM. The CDR3 runs 13 residues. CDR3 coding DNA: TGTGCCAGCAGTAGCGGGACCCAAGATACGCAGTATTTT. This translates into CASSSGTQDTQYF.

On this clone: The junction departs from the called germline gene at one end, perhaps through a read error. The chain employs TRBV29-1 and TRBJ1-2, with D possibly being TRBD1 (6 bases). Germline values: CDR1 SQVTM, CDR2 ANQGSEA. The CDR3 length is 13 residues. The CDR3 region is CNVELGGNYGYTF. In DNA form, the CDR3 reads TGCAACGTTGAACTAGGGGGGAACTATGGCTACACCTTC.

This clone was seen a handful of times. This sequence joins TRBV12-3 or TRBV12-4 and TRBJ1-1; no clear D gene. The V end lost 7 bases, the J end lost 3 bases, and 9 bases lay between the germline ends. The CDR3 runs to 12 residues. CDR3 sequence: CASNGEDTEAFF. In DNA form, the CDR3 reads TGTGCCAGCAACGGGGAGGACACTGAAGCTTTCTTT.

The genes are TRBV19 and TRBJ2-1; D is ambiguous. With 5 bases removed from V and 6 bases from J, the gap between germline ends came to 11 bases. This CDR3 contains 13 residues. Germline CDR1 is LNHDA and CDR2 is SQIVND (reference sequence). CDR3 protein: CASSELGPNEQFF. DNA for the CDR3: TGTGCCAGTAGTGAGTTGGGCCCCAATGAGCAGTTCTTC. The entire variable domain, with the rest obtained from reference TRBV19 and TRBJ2-1, is as follows: DGGITQSPKYLFRKEGQNVTLSCEQNLNHDAMYWYRQDPGQGLRLIYYSQIVNDFQKGDIAEGYSVSREKKESFPLTVTSAQKNPTAFYLCASSELGPNEQFFGPGTRLTVL.

The sample holds a few counts of this clone. The J gene is TRBJ2-2, the V gene TRBV7-8; 7 bases are shared with TRBD1. CDR3 size: 15 residues. Germline V gives CDR1 SGHVS, CDR2 FQNEAQ. The V gene end was trimmed by 5 bases and the J gene end by 4 bases; junction bases not matched to a gene: 7. CDR3 DNA: TGTGCCAGCAGCAGAGCGACAGGGTTCACCGGGGAGCTGTTTTTT. This codes for CASSRATGFTGELFF.

This chain joins TRBV3-1 (or the pseudogene TRBV3-2) and TRBJ2-7; tentatively, D is TRBD1 (6 bases). Germline V gene lookup returns CDR1 LGHDT and CDR2 YNNKEL (reference sequence). This CDR3 has 15 amino acids. Trimming shortened V by 1 base and J by 2 bases, and 12 bases separated the two germline ends. The CDR3 DNA sequence: TGTGCCAGCAGCCAAGGGACAGTGATAGCCTACGAGCAGTACTTC. Translated: CASSQGTVIAYEQYF.

This chain links TRBV28 with TRBJ1-5; 7 bases map to TRBD1. With V trimmed by 10 bases and J by 5 bases, 8 bases remained unmatched. CDR3 length equals 13 residues. Per germline, CDR1 MDHEN and CDR2 SYDVKM. Here the CDR3 DNA reads TGTGCCACCCGCAGGGGGTTGGATCAGCCCCAGCATTTT. Protein sequence: CATRRGLDQPQHF.

The gene calls are TRBV11-3 and TRBJ2-3; 7 positions agree with TRBD1. The CDR3 loop spans 17 amino acids. With V trimmed by 0 bases and J by 1 base, 7 bases remained unmatched. Germline CDR1 reads SGHNT; CDR2 reads YENEEA. The CDR3 reads CASSLETGARGTDTQYF. The CDR3 DNA is TGTGCCAGCAGCTTAGAAACAGGGGCGAGGGGCACAGATACGCAGTATTTT.

V and J are TRBV6-2 or TRBV6-3 and TRBJ2-2; perhaps TRBD1 as D (8 bases). There are 15 residues in the CDR3. V was pared by 6 bases and J by 4 bases, with 15 bases between. Germline CDR1 is MNHEY and CDR2 is SVGEGT. This CDR3 is CASSQQGGFTGELFF. The CDR3, as DNA: TGTGCCAGCAGCCAACAGGGGGGGTTCACCGGGGAGCTGTTTTTT.

The gene calls are TRBV6-2 or TRBV6-3 and TRBJ1-2; 7 positions match TRBD1. This CDR3 contains 14 residues. The V gene end was trimmed by 0 bases and the J gene end by 6 bases; junction bases not matched to a gene: 4. Germline V gene lookup returns CDR1 MNHEY and CDR2 SVGEGT. The CDR3 loop is CASSYSNRGDGYTF. As DNA, the CDR3 is TGTGCCAGCAGTTACTCGAACAGGGGCGATGGCTACACCTTC.